This T cell receptor (beta chain) originates from a study of naive and memory T cell subsets. Study observations and caveats: Naive repertoires, especially CD8, held a few larger clonotypes, possibly memory cells re-expressing CD45RA.

Germline CDR1 is MDHEN and CDR2 is SYDVKM. V lost 5 bases and J lost 11, with 3 bases in between. This CDR3 comprises 9 residues. Overnight CMV lysate stimulation of fresh PBMCs defined donor CMV status by CD4+ IFNgamma. This clonotype has a handful of counts. Its antigen is not known. Both TRBC1 and TRBC2 were covered by a beta constant-region primer of two equimolar oligonucleotides. Each CDR3 protein is one row after TCRdb ran MiXCR on the UMI-ligation and nested PCR reads. Found here are 140,000 to 150,000 distinct CDR3 sequences, around 15% of them singletons; the top ten hold about 0.13%. Material for sequencing was naive CD4+ T cells from blood. The chain combines TRBV28 with TRBJ2-2, with no clear D. The sequence was collected from a human donor in good health. CDR3: CASSQELFF. The CDR3 nucleotides read TGTGCCAGCAGTCAAGAGCTGTTTTTT.